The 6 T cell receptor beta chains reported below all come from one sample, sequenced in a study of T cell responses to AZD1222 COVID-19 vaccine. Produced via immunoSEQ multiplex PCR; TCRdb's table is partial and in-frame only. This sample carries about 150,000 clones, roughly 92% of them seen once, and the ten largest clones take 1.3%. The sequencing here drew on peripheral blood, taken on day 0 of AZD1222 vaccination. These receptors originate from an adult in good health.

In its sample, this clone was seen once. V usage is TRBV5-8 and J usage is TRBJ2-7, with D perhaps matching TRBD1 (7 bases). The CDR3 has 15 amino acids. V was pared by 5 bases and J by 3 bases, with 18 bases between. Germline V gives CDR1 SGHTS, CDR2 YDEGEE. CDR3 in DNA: TGTGCCAGCAGAGATAGGAGGGGGCGACTCTACGAGCAGTACGTC. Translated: CASRDRRGRLYEQYV.

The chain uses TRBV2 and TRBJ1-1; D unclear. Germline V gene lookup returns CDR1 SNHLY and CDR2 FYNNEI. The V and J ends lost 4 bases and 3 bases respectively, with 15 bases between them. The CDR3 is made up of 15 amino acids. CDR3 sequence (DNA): TGTGCCAGCAGTGGAAGGTATGGGGTCGACACTGAAGCTTTCTTT. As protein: CASSGRYGVDTEAFF.

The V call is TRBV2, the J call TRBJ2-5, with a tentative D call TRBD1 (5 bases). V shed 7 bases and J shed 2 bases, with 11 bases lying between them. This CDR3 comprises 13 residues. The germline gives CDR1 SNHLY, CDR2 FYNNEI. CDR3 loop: CASTLTAQETQYF. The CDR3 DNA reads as TGTGCCAGCACCTTGACAGCGCAAGAGACCCAGTACTTC.

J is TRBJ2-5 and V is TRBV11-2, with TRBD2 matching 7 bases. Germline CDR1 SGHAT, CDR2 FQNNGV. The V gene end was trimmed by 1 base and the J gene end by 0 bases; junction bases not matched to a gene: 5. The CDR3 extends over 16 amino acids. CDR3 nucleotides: TGTGCCAGCAGCTTAGCGGCTAGCGGCTACCAAGAGACCCAGTACTTC. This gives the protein CASSLAASGYQETQYF.

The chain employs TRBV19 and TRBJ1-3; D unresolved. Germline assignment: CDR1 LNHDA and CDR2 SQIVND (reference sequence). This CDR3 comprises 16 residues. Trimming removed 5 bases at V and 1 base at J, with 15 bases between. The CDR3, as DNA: TGTGCCAGTAGTCAACCCCTTACGTCATCTGGAAACACCATATATTTT. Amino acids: CASSQPLTSSGNTIYF.

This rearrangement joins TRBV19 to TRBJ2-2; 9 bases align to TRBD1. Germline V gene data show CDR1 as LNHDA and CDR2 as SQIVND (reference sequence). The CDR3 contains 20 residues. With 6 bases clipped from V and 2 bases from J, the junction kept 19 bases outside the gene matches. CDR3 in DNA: TGTGCCAGTAGCCCCAGCCCGGGACAGGGCAAAAACGGAAACACCGGGGAGCTGTTTTTT. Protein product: CASSPSPGQGKNGNTGELFF.